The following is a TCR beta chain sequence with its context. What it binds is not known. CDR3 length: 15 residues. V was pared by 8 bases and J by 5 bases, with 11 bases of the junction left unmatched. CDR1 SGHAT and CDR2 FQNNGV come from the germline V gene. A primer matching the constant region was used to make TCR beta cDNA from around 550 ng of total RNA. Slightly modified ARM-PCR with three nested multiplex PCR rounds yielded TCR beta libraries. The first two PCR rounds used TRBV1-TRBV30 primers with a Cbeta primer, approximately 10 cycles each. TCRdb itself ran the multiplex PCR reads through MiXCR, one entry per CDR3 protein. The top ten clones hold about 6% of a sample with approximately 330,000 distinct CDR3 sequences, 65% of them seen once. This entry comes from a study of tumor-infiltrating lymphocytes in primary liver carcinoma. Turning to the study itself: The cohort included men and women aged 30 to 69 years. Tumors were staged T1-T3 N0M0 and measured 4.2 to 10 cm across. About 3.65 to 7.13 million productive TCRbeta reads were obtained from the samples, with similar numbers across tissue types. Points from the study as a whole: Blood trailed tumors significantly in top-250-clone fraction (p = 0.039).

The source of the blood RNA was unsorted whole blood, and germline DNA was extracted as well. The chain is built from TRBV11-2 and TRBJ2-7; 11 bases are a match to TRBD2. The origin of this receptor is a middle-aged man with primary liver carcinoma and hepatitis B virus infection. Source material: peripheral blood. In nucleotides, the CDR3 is TGTGCCAGCGGCAAGGGGACTAGCGGTTCCAACGAGCAGTACTTC. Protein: CASGKGTSGSNEQYF.